This T cell receptor (beta chain) was identified in a study of cytomegalovirus exposure and HLA in healthy donors. Findings and caveats of the study: TCR beta sequences reportedly predicted most subjects' HLA-A and HLA-B alleles accurately.

Concerning this clone itself: Its antigen is undetermined.

The PCR contained 60 Vbeta and 13 Jbeta primers. How the authors handled the data: A later analysis tallied 80 million or so unique TCR beta chains, roughly 11 million of them shared. Libraries were prepared by immunoSEQ multiplex PCR; TCRdb keeps only in-frame clonotypes and omits some of them. That table is the source of V, J and clone size, and D and trimming were worked out from the DNA. This repertoire shows 200,000 to 250,000 clones, around 83% found once; its top ten account for about 1.4%. The CDR3 runs to 14 residues. CDR1 is MNHEY, CDR2 SVGAGI, per germline. V lost 6 bases and J lost 0, with 11 bases in between.

The chain carries TRBV6-5 and TRBJ1-2; D remains ambiguous. The receptor was isolated from a girl aged 10 to 17 in good health and CMV-seronegative. Sequences were obtained from PBMCs. The DNA of the CDR3 is TGTGCCAGCAGCGAACGGGGAGCTAACTATGGCTACACCTTC. The encoded protein is CASSERGANYGYTF.